Following are 23 T cell receptor beta chains from one sample sequenced in a study of monozygotic twins with inflammatory bowel disease. TCRdb re-called the 5' RACE reads; one entry per CDR3 protein, DNA not given. The sample's table shows about 140,000 distinct CDR3 sequences. The sequenced material came from blood. The receptors shown here come from a human donor with ulcerative colitis or Crohn's disease, or a healthy co-twin of an affected twin (not recorded which).

This chain connects TRBV5-8 to TRBJ2-3; there is no DNA to check the TCRdb D call of TRBD2. The CDR3 totals 16 residues. Germline values: CDR1 SGHTS, CDR2 YDEGEE. The CDR3 spells CASSLGAGVSTDTQYF. Full variable domain (outside the CDR3, taken from reference TRBV5-8 and TRBJ2-3): EAGVTQSPTHLIKTRGQQATLRCSPISGHTSVYWYQQALGLGLQFLLWYDEGEERNRGNFPPRFSGRQFPNYSSELNVNALELEDSALYLCASSLGAGVSTDTQYFGPGTRLTVL.

The rearrangement joins TRBV7-2 to TRBJ2-1; TCRdb's assignment of TRBD2 cannot be checked, as there is no DNA. CDR1 is SGHTA and CDR2 is FQGNSA in the germline V gene. The CDR3 sequence is 17 residues long. Here the CDR3 reads CASSLVRASGGYNEQFF.

The V gene is TRBV6-1, the J gene TRBJ1-1; absent DNA, TCRdb's TRBD1 call cannot be checked. Germline CDR1 and CDR2: MNHNS and SASEGT. The CDR3 is made up of 15 amino acids. The CDR3 region is CASSLDRGNWAEAFF.

The genes are TRBV11-3 and TRBJ2-1; the D call from TCRdb, TRBD1, cannot be confirmed without DNA. There are 14 residues in the CDR3. CDR1 is SGHNT and CDR2 is YENEEA in the germline V gene. The CDR3 reads CASSPGQGDNEQFF.

The V and J genes are TRBV18 and TRBJ2-2; TCRdb reports TRBD1, a call that lacks DNA to check it against. The CDR3 loop spans 16 amino acids. Germline V lookup: CDR1 KGHSH, CDR2 LQKENI. This chain's CDR3 is CASSTGTSSNTGELFF.

The gene calls are TRBV4-1 and TRBJ1-4; with no DNA, the TCRdb D assignment of TRBD1 cannot be verified. Germline V CDR1 and CDR2: MGHRA, YSYEKL. The CDR3 runs to 16 residues. CDR3 amino acids: CASSPGQGFGGEKLFF.

This rearrangement joins TRBV4-1 to TRBJ2-2. Germline V CDR1 and CDR2: MGHRA, YSYEKL. The CDR3 has 17 amino acids. The chain's CDR3 is CASSQVKSSGSTGELFF.

V gene TRBV20-1 combines with J gene TRBJ2-7; absent DNA, TCRdb's TRBD1 call cannot be checked. The CDR3 sequence is 12 residues long. The germline V gene has CDR1 DFQATT and CDR2 SNEGSKA (reference sequence). CDR3 loop: CSASPGSYEQYF.

This sequence joins TRBV20-1 and TRBJ2-5; the TCRdb call, TRBD2, lacks DNA for checking. There are 16 residues in the CDR3. The V gene's germline CDR1 is DFQATT and CDR2 SNEGSKA (reference sequence). The CDR3 reads CSARELAGGHLETQYF.

The chain has TRBV5-6 and TRBJ2-1; TCRdb lists TRBD2, though no DNA is available to test this call. This CDR3 region has 17 residues. Per the germline V gene, CDR1 is SGHDT and CDR2 is YYEEEE. CDR3 amino acids: CASSKTSGGVKNNEQFF. The full variable domain, its missing parts supplied by reference TRBV5-6 and TRBJ2-1, is DAGVTQSPTHLIKTRGQQVTLRCSPKSGHDTVSWYQQALGQGPQFIFQYYEEEERQRGNFPDRFSGHQFPNYSSELNVNALLLGDSALYLCASSKTSGGVKNNEQFFGPGTRLTVL.

The gene calls are TRBV7-2 and TRBJ2-3. The CDR3 runs to 14 residues. The germline V gene encodes CDR1 SGHTA and CDR2 FQGNSA. This chain's CDR3 is CASSPAVGSDTQYF.

V gene TRBV6-6 combines with J gene TRBJ1-2. The germline gives CDR1 MNHNY, CDR2 SVGAGI (reference sequence). The CDR3 has 12 amino acids. This chain's CDR3 is CASSSLTAGYTF.

V is TRBV5-1 and J is TRBJ2-1. The CDR3 has 11 amino acids. Looked up from germline, CDR1 is SGHRS and CDR2 is YFSETQ. The CDR3 sequence is CASSLGNEQFF.

The gene calls are TRBV29-1 and TRBJ2-7; TCRdb indicates TRBD1, and absent DNA this call remains unverified. The CDR3 is made up of 12 amino acids. The germline CDR1 and CDR2 sequences are SQVTM and ANQGSEA. The CDR3 is CSVVAQGYEQYF.

The chain's CDR3 is CASSITPGQSSYEQYF. The J gene is TRBJ2-7, the V gene TRBV19; TCRdb names TRBD1, which stays unverified in the absence of DNA. Germline V gives CDR1 LNHDA, CDR2 SQIVND (reference sequence). The CDR3 spans 16 residues.

The chain employs TRBV7-9 and TRBJ1-2. Germline lookup yields CDR1 SEHNR and CDR2 FQNEAQ (reference sequence). The CDR3 consists of 13 residues. The CDR3 reads CASSLGQPYGYTF.

V usage is TRBV2 and J usage is TRBJ2-7; the TRBD1 assignment by TCRdb is unverifiable without DNA. Germline V gene sequence: CDR1 SNHLY, CDR2 FYNNEI. The length of the CDR3 is 16 residues. CDR3 region: CASSEGQVAFTYEQYF.

The rearrangement joins TRBV5-1 to TRBJ2-5; the TCRdb D gene call, TRBD1, has no DNA to confirm it. Germline CDR1 is SGHRS and CDR2 is YFSETQ. The CDR3 has 15 residues. The chain's CDR3 is CASRGTGGAEETQYF.

This chain connects TRBV5-4 to TRBJ2-7; TCRdb lists TRBD2, though no DNA is available to test this call. CDR3 length: 16 amino acids. Per germline, CDR1 SGHNT and CDR2 YYREEE (reference sequence). The CDR3 reads CASSRHSASGVYEQYF.

The chain has TRBV7-2 and TRBJ2-3; TCRdb's D gene call, TRBD1, goes unchecked for lack of DNA. Per germline, CDR1 SGHTA and CDR2 FQGNSA. The CDR3 length is 16 residues. CDR3 amino acids: CASSSRTGASTDTQYF.

V is TRBV2 and J is TRBJ2-3; TCRdb returns TRBD1, unconfirmable since there is no DNA. The CDR3 has 15 amino acids. Germline CDR1 and CDR2: SNHLY and FYNNEI. The CDR3: CASRGGLFLTDTQYF. Together with reference TRBV2 and TRBJ2-3, the CDR3 gives the full variable domain: EPEVTQTPSHQVTQMGQEVILRCVPISNHLYFYWYRQILGQKVEFLVSFYNNEISEKSEIFDDQFSVERPDGSNFTLKIRSTKLEDSAMYFCASRGGLFLTDTQYFGPGTRLTVL.

V usage is TRBV10-2 and J usage is TRBJ2-7; the TCRdb D gene call, TRBD1, has no DNA to confirm it. This CDR3 comprises 15 residues. CDR1 and CDR2 from the germline V gene are WSHSY and SAAADI. CDR3 in amino acids: CASRNRDRRTYEQYF.

This sequence joins TRBV5-1 and TRBJ1-1. This CDR3 is built from 15 residues. Germline assignment: CDR1 SGHRS and CDR2 YFSETQ. The CDR3 region is CASSSTRDLNTEAFF.